This TCR beta chain was identified during a study of shared clonotypes between healthy human individuals. Study summary: The donors, two women and a few men, were aged 18 to 49.

This was a deep-level run. Genomic DNA from each subset was divided evenly over several immunoSEQ plates. Study processing details: Junction-only sequences produced by ImmunoSEQ had no quality scores, so filtering differed. Sequencing was performed with immunoSEQ multiplex PCR; in TCRdb, only in-frame clones are kept and a portion is missing. The V and J calls and the clone size are those of that table, but D and trimming were determined from the DNA. This table holds around 980,000 clones, 75% to 85% found once. This CDR3 region has 16 residues. Germline CDR1 and CDR2: SGHRS and YFSETQ. V was shortened by 0 bases and J by 0 bases, with 7 bases between the two germline ends.

The rearrangement joins TRBV5-1 to TRBJ2-6, with a weak D call TRBD2 (5 bases). This clonotype was sampled from a man younger than 35 in good health. Some clones in this sample may be carry-over from other donors' samples. Sequencing was performed on memory CD4+ T cells from PBMCs. Subset described: CD45RA-negative fraction. CDR3 region: CASSLGELSGANVLTF. In DNA, the CDR3 is TGCGCCAGCAGCTTGGGGGAGCTCTCTGGGGCCAACGTCCTGACTTTC.